The sequence of this TCR beta chain was determined in a study of naive and memory T cell subsets. V was trimmed by 2 bases and J by 6 bases, leaving 9 bases between them. CDR1 is SGHRS and CDR2 is YFSETQ in the germline V gene. This CDR3 spans 14 amino acids. Regarding treatment: skin biopsy from PPD injection site in Mantoux-positive individual. A UMI-containing oligonucleotide was joined by 3' ligation to the TCR cDNA template. Four PCR rounds used nested alpha and beta constant region primers plus the SP2 primer. Blood and skin TCR RNA was reverse transcribed with alpha and beta constant primers. One entry per CDR3 protein, called by TCRdb with MiXCR from the UMI-ligation and nested PCR reads. The data hold approximately 21,000 distinct CDR3 sequences, with 6% observed a single time. This clonotype came up a few times.

This chain joins TRBV5-1 and TRBJ1-6; D not resolved. The TCR was taken from an adult in good health. The sample was skin, taken from a tuberculin skin test site. This CDR3 is CASSFGHGNSPLHF. The CDR3 DNA reads as TGCGCCAGCAGCTTCGGGCATGGTAATTCACCCCTCCACTTT.